Listed here are 2 T cell receptor beta chains from one sample, sequenced in a study of regulatory T cells in long-lasting Graves disease. Researchers made TCR beta libraries by using iRepertoire HTBI primers and running Arm-PCR on CDR3 regions. Each CDR3 protein gets one entry after TCRdb re-called the multiplex PCR reads with MiXCR. The sample contains roughly 560,000 distinct CDR3 sequences, 12% of which appear only once. The time point denotes: newly diagnosed GD, antithyroid drugs for less than 3 months. With RNA extracted from PBMCs as input, the TCR library was made. The sample was also reused in another study, on T cells in Graves' hyperthyroidism and ophthalmopathy.

The sample in question was peripheral blood mononuclear cells (PBMCs), obtained at new diagnosis, from a patient treated with antithyroid drugs. The receptors here all came from a woman younger than 45 with Graves disease.

This clonotype occurred many times. The chain employs TRBV3-1 and TRBJ1-5; a weak D match, TRBD1 (5 bases). In germline, CDR1 is LGHDT, CDR2 YNNKEL (reference sequence). V lost 1 base to trimming and J lost 6 bases, with 13 bases between them. This CDR3 spans 15 amino acids. CDR3 sequence (DNA): TGTGCCAGCAGCCAAGTAAAGGACAAAGGTCAGCCCCAGCATTTT. It translates to CASSQVKDKGQPQHF.

This clonotype was observed at least ten times. The chain is built from TRBV19 and TRBJ2-1; 8 bases are shared with TRBD2. Germline-derived CDR1 and CDR2 are LNHDA and SQIVND (reference sequence). V trimming: 3 bases; J trimming: 5 bases; junction bases outside the gene matches: 9. The CDR3 runs to 16 residues. The CDR3 DNA sequence: TGTGCCAGTAGTATGGTGGGCGGGGGGTTCGACAATGAGCAGTTCTTC. Amino acid sequence: CASSMVGGGFDNEQFF.